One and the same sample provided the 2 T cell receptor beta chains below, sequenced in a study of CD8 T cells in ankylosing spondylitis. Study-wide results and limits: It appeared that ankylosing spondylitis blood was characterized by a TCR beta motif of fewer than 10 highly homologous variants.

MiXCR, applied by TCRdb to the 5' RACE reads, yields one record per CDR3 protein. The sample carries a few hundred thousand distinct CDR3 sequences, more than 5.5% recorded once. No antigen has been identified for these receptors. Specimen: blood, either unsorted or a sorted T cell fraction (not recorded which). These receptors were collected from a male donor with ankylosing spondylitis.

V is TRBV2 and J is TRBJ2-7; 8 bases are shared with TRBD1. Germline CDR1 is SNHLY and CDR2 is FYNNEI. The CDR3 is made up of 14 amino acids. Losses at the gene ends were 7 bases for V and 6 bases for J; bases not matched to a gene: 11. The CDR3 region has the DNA TGTGCCAGCATGGAACAGGGGGAAGGCCTCGAGCAGTACTTC. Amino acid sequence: CASMEQGEGLEQYF.

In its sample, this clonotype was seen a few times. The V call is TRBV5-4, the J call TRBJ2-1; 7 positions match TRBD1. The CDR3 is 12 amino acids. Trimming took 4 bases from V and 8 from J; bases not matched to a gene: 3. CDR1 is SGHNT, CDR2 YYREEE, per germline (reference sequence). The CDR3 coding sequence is TGTGCCAGCAGCCTAGACAGGGATGAGCAGTTCTTC. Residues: CASSLDRDEQFF.